These T cell receptor beta chains were read from a single sample in a study of cytomegalovirus exposure and HLA in healthy donors. The method was immunoSEQ multiplex PCR; TCRdb's version includes in-frame clones alone and lacks a portion of them. This table holds around 80,000 clones, approximately 79% found once. The source material was PBMCs. These receptors all stem from a female donor in good health and CMV-seronegative. The CDR3 runs from the conserved cysteine through the conserved F or W. Fields, in order: D gene, J gene, clone size, CDR3 length, V gene, CDR3 DNA, CDR3 protein. The D gene is left open where the match is weak. Not every row has a clone size; where given, it reads once, few, many or a size class.

-	TRBJ2-3	-	15	TRBV5-1	TGCGCCAGCAGCTTGGACAATGTGGGCACAGATACGCAGTATTTT	CASSLDNVGTDTQYF
TRBD2	TRBJ2-1	-	17	TRBV9	TGTGCCAGCAGCGTAGGGCTTGGGCGGGAGAGTAGCAATGAGCAGTTCTTC	CASSVGLGRESSNEQFF
-	TRBJ1-3	once	18	TRBV9	TGTGCCAGCAGCGTAGATCCCCCACAGGGCACCTCTGGAAACACCATATATTTT	CASSVDPPQGTSGNTIYF
TRBD1	TRBJ2-3	once	15	TRBV6-6	TGTGCCAGCAGCAACGGACAGGTCCACACAGATACGCAGTATTTT	CASSNGQVHTDTQYF
-	TRBJ2-5	-	15	TRBV6-5	TGTGCCAGCAGCAACACGCAGGGAAAGGGAGAGACCCAGTACTTC	CASSNTQGKGETQYF
-	TRBJ2-3	few	14	TRBV5-6	TGTGCCAGCAGCTATGACAGGAGAGGAGATACGCAGTATTTT	CASSYDRRGDTQYF
-	TRBJ2-7	few	16	TRBV6-1	TGTGCCAGCAGTGAAGCGGCACAACCCCCTCTCTACGAGCAGTACTTC	CASSEAAQPPLYEQYF
-	TRBJ1-1	-	13	TRBV27	TGTGCCAGCAGGGCTACTATGAACACTGAAGCTTTCTTT	CASRATMNTEAFF
TRBD1	TRBJ1-1	-	15	TRBV19	TGTGCCAGTAGTATGACAGGGGCGGCGAGCACTGAAGCTTTCTTT	CASSMTGAASTEAFF
-	TRBJ1-1	few	13	TRBV7-6	TGTGCCAGCACCCGACAGGAGAACACTGAAGCTTTCTTT	CASTRQENTEAFF
-	TRBJ2-2	-	17	TRBV5-1	TGCGCCAGCAGCTTGGTACAGGGCGTCCGGGGCACCGGGGAGCTGTTTTTT	CASSLVQGVRGTGELFF
TRBD2	TRBJ2-6	few	15	TRBV5-4	TGTGCCAGCAGCCCAGGGACTACTGGGGCCAACGTCCTGACTTTC	CASSPGTTGANVLTF
TRBD2	TRBJ2-7	-	17	TRBV13	TGTGCCAGCAGCGAGATCACTTCTAGCGGACCCATGAACGAGCAGTACTTC	CASSEITSSGPMNEQYF
-	TRBJ1-1	few	16	TRBV5-1	TGCGCCAGCAGCTTGGGGGCTGGGGCGGCGAACACTGAAGCTTTCTTT	CASSLGAGAANTEAFF
TRBD1	TRBJ1-4	-	14	TRBV19	TGTGCCAGTAGTATCCGACAGGGAAATGAAAAACTGTTTTTT	CASSIRQGNEKLFF
TRBD1	TRBJ1-2	-	13	TRBV10-3	TGTGCCGTCGAGGCAGGGGGCTACTATGGCTACACCTTC	CAVEAGGYYGYTF
-	TRBJ1-6	-	12	TRBV2	TGTGCCAGCAGTGAAGGACAGTCACCCCTCCACTTT	CASSEGQSPLHF
TRBD2	TRBJ2-5	-	15	TRBV5-4	TGTGCCAGCAGCGCCAGACTAGCGGAGCGGGAGACCCAGTACTTC	CASSARLAERETQYF
TRBD1	TRBJ1-2	-	13	TRBV19	TGTGCCAGTGCCAACAGGGGGAACTATGGCTACACCTTC	CASANRGNYGYTF
TRBD2	TRBJ2-7	-	16	TRBV5-1	TGCGCCAGCAGCTTGTCCCTAGCGGGACCGTCCTACGAGCAGTACTTC	CASSLSLAGPSYEQYF
-	TRBJ1-2	-	13	TRBV30	TGTGCCTGGTCCCTCGGGGGGAGGTATGGCTACACCTTC	CAWSLGGRYGYTF
-	TRBJ2-7	-	12	TRBV7-8	TGTGCCAGCAGCTTCGACAACTACGAGCAGTACTTC	CASSFDNYEQYF
-	TRBJ2-3	few	14	TRBV27	TGTGCCAGCAGTTGGACGGCTCGGGGAGATACGCAGTATTTT	CASSWTARGDTQYF
TRBD1	TRBJ1-2	-	18	TRBV10-3	TGTGCCATCAGTGGAGTCGGGACAGGGGGGGTGGGGAACTATGGCTACACCTTC	CAISGVGTGGVGNYGYTF
TRBD1	TRBJ1-1	few	16	TRBV5-1	TGCGCCAGCAGCAAGGGACAGGGGGCTGTGAACACTGAAGCTTTCTTT	CASSKGQGAVNTEAFF
-	TRBJ1-5	once	17	TRBV4-2	TGTGCCAGCTGCCCCAACGAGCAGGGGATATGGAATCAGCCCCAGCATTTT	CASCPNEQGIWNQPQHF
-	TRBJ1-5	-	14	TRBV27	TGTGCCAGCAGCCCTCTGGGAGCGGGTCAGCCCCAGCATTTT	CASSPLGAGQPQHF
-	TRBJ1-5	-	14	TRBV6-6	TGTGCCAGCAGTTATGGACAGCAAGGCCAGCCCCAGCATTTT	CASSYGQQGQPQHF
TRBD2	TRBJ2-1	-	17	TRBV5-1	TGCGCCAGCAGCTTCTTGGGACTAGCGGGAGAGAACGATGAGCAGTTCTTC	CASSFLGLAGENDEQFF
-	TRBJ2-7	few	13	TRBV28	TGTGCCAGCCAGGGGCCGCTCCCCCCCGAGCAGTACTTC	CASQGPLPPEQYF
TRBD1	TRBJ2-7	-	13	TRBV6-5	TGTGCCAGCCGGGGACAGGGGGCTCGGGAGCAGTACTTC	CASRGQGAREQYF
TRBD1	TRBJ2-7	once	15	TRBV6-5	TGTGCCAGCAGTTACGAGAGGGGGCGCATCTACGAGCAGTACTTC	CASSYERGRIYEQYF
-	TRBJ1-2	-	13	TRBV5-6	TGTGCCAGCAGCCTGCAGGGGAACTATGGCTACACCTTC	CASSLQGNYGYTF
TRBD2	TRBJ2-7	few	17	TRBV7-9	TGTGCCAGCAAGAGGGTATCCATAGCGGGAGGCCGGAGGGAGCAGTACTTC	CASKRVSIAGGRREQYF
TRBD1	TRBJ1-1	-	12	TRBV23-1	TGCGCCAGCAGAACAGGGGACACTGAAGCTTTCTTT	CASRTGDTEAFF
TRBD1	TRBJ1-1	-	15	TRBV5-8	TGTGCCAGCAGCGGGACAGGGGCAGAAGTCACTGAAGCTTTCTTT	CASSGTGAEVTEAFF
-	TRBJ2-3	-	14	TRBV6-5	TGTGCCAGCAGTTTTGACGGGGTCAGAGATACGCAGTATTTT	CASSFDGVRDTQYF